Below are 9 T cell receptor beta chains sequenced from a single sample in a study of identifying expanded T cells in peripheral blood. Only in-frame clones appear in the TCRdb table, and some are missing; sequencing was by immunoSEQ multiplex PCR. The sample records approximately 110,000 clones, about 85% being singletons. Sequenced material: blood. Receptors originate from a person aged 18-70 years in good health.

This chain uses TRBV27 with TRBJ2-7, with D uncertain. V lost 3 bases and J 1 base, leaving 13 bases between the germline ends. The CDR3 has 15 amino acids. The V gene's germline CDR1 is MNHEY and CDR2 SMNVEV (reference sequence). The CDR3 is CASSFSQLPSYEQYF. The CDR3 nucleotides are TGTGCCAGCAGTTTCTCACAGTTACCTTCCTACGAGCAGTACTTC.

The genes are TRBV10-3 and TRBJ2-3; 8 bases align to TRBD1. The CDR3 consists of 15 residues. V was clipped by 4 bases and J by 8 bases; unmatched bases: 11. Germline CDR1 reads ENHRY; CDR2 reads SYGVKD. The DNA for the CDR3 is TGTGCCATCAGTGGTGGGACAGGCGGTCAAGGTACGCAGTATTTT. It codes for CAISGGTGGQGTQYF.

J is TRBJ2-2 and V is TRBV7-9; 8 positions match TRBD1. After removal of 5 bases from V and 5 bases from J, the junction contained 4 bases not matched to a gene. This CDR3 comprises 14 residues. The germline gives CDR1 SEHNR, CDR2 FQNEAQ (reference sequence). CDR3 DNA sequence: TGTGCCAGCAGCGCCCGGGACAGGACCGGGGAGCTGTTTTTT. Translating it yields CASSARDRTGELFF.

This rearrangement joins TRBV7-8 to TRBJ2-6, with D unresolved. V was cut by 5 bases and J by 0 bases, with 8 bases left in between. The CDR3 contains 15 residues. CDR1 is SGHVS and CDR2 is FQNEAQ in the germline V gene. CDR3 region: CASSRGVSGANVLTF. In DNA, the CDR3 is TGTGCCAGCAGCCGTGGGGTCTCTGGGGCCAACGTCCTGACTTTC.

This clone came up once. The V and J genes are TRBV6-1 and TRBJ2-2; TRBD1 matches at 8 bases. With V trimmed by 6 bases and J by 5 bases, 8 bases remained unmatched. In germline, CDR1 is MNHNS, CDR2 SASEGT. The length of the CDR3 is 15 residues. The CDR3 sequence: CASREQGGSTGELFF. In nucleotides, the CDR3 is TGTGCCAGCAGGGAACAGGGGGGATCGACCGGGGAGCTGTTTTTT.

The chain is built from TRBV29-1 and TRBJ2-3; tentative D call: TRBD2 (5 bases). Germline CDR1 reads SQVTM; CDR2 reads ANQGSEA. The CDR3 is made up of 13 amino acids. V was shortened by 7 bases and J by 5 bases, with 16 bases between the two germline ends. CDR3: CSARAGFGDTQYF. The CDR3 DNA is TGCAGCGCAAGGGCGGGCTTCGGAGATACGCAGTATTTT.

This sequence joins TRBV7-8 and TRBJ1-1; D call uncertain. Trimming stripped 5 bases from V and 0 bases from J, with 7 bases between. CDR1 is SGHVS, CDR2 FQNEAQ, per germline. The length of the CDR3 is 13 residues. CDR3 residues: CASSATLNTEAFF. CDR3 bases: TGTGCCAGCAGCGCTACATTGAACACTGAAGCTTTCTTT.

This clone was counted once. This rearrangement joins TRBV5-1 to TRBJ2-7; tentative D call: TRBD2 (5 bases). The V gene's germline CDR1 is SGHRS and CDR2 YFSETQ. The CDR3 covers 13 residues. The V end lost 4 bases, the J end lost 2 bases, and 10 bases lay between the germline ends. The CDR3 here is CASSTGITYEQYF. CDR3 nucleotide sequence: TGCGCCAGCAGCACGGGGATCACCTACGAGCAGTACTTC.

The genes are TRBV28 and TRBJ2-3, with no clear D. V was shortened by 5 bases and J by 4 bases, with 7 bases between the two germline ends. This CDR3 region has 12 residues. Germline V CDR1 and CDR2: MDHEN, SYDVKM. CDR3 loop: CASSRTPDTQYF. CDR3 nucleotides: TGTGCCAGCAGTCGGACCCCAGATACGCAGTATTTT.